The clone carrying this T cell receptor beta chain was picked up one time. CDR1 and CDR2 (germline): WSHSY, SAAADI. The CDR3 loop spans 14 amino acids. Trimming left V 2 bases short and J 5 bases short, with 12 bases between. The source of the sample is a study of T cell changes during pregnancy in multiple sclerosis. The repertoire was sequenced with immunoSEQ multiplex PCR; TCRdb's copy has only in-frame clones and lacks some. This sample has about 28,000 clones, with about 92% found just once. The genes are TRBV10-2 and TRBJ2-5, with D possibly being TRBD1 (6 bases). Sample: CD4+ T cells from peripheral blood mononuclear cells, taken after pregnancy. The source of this sequence is a female donor with multiple sclerosis, enrolled in a pregnancy study. The CDR3 protein is CASSEETGIETQYF. DNA for the CDR3: TGCGCCAGCAGTGAGGAGACAGGTATTGAGACCCAGTACTTC.